Following are 7 T cell receptor beta chains from one sample sequenced in a study of blood T cell repertoires in COVID-19. TCRdb's table, derived via immunoSEQ multiplex PCR, lists solely in-frame clones and lacks some. The sample carries around 310,000 clones, roughly 90% recorded once. Input material: PBMCs or T cells enriched from blood (not recorded which). The origin of the receptors is a woman aged 25 to 45 who had recovered from COVID-19.

This rearrangement joins TRBV9 to TRBJ1-6; no clear D. Germline V gene sequence: CDR1 SGDLS, CDR2 YYNGEE. Trimming took 3 bases from V and 0 from J, leaving 13 bases between them. The CDR3 covers 17 residues. In nucleotides, the CDR3 is TGTGCCAGCAGCGAGAGGCGGGCGAGCTCCTATAATTCACCCCTCCACTTT. Translating it yields CASSERRASSYNSPLHF.

The chain is built from TRBV3-1 (or the pseudogene TRBV3-2) and TRBJ2-1; TRBD2 agrees at 13 bases. Germline V CDR1 and CDR2: LGHDT, YNNKEL (reference sequence). The CDR3 contains 17 residues. The V gene end was trimmed by 4 bases and the J gene end by 4 bases; junction bases not matched to a gene: 7. In DNA, the CDR3 is TGTGCCAGCAGCCTCGAACTAGCGGGAGGGGTATACAATGAGCAGTTCTTC. Protein: CASSLELAGGVYNEQFF.

The V call is TRBV18, the J call TRBJ1-5; 7 bases are shared with TRBD1. From germline, CDR1 is KGHSH and CDR2 LQKENI. This CDR3 has 14 residues. Unmatched junction bases numbered 8, after V lost 6 bases and J lost 6 bases. DNA of the CDR3: TGTGCCAGCTCGCCCCCAGGGGGGCTTCAGCCCCAGCATTTT. This encodes CASSPPGGLQPQHF.

The chain carries TRBV10-2 and TRBJ2-3; D gene ambiguous. Germline V CDR1 and CDR2: WSHSY, SAAADI. CDR3 length equals 13 residues. Trimming removed 5 bases at V and 1 base at J, with 7 bases between. CDR3 protein: CASSHAGTDTQYF. CDR3 nucleotides: TGCGCCAGCAGTCACGCGGGCACAGATACGCAGTATTTT.

The gene calls are TRBV5-5 and TRBJ1-5; 9 nucleotides match TRBD1. The V and J ends lost 4 bases and 6 bases, in that order; junction bases with no gene match: 5. This CDR3 is 14 amino acids long. CDR1 is SGHKS and CDR2 is YYEKEE in the germline V gene (reference sequence). The CDR3 coding sequence is TGTGCCAGCAGCACGGGACAGGGCCCTCAGCCCCAGCATTTT. Amino acids: CASSTGQGPQPQHF.

Notes on this clone: The same CDR3 also results from other DNA sequences found in this sample. The chain recombines TRBV10-3 with TRBJ2-1; TRBD2 matches 7 bases. V dropped 0 bases and J dropped 6; count of bases not matched to a gene: 2. From germline, CDR1 is ENHRY and CDR2 SYGVKD. The CDR3 has 14 amino acids. Written as DNA, the CDR3 is TGTGCCATCAGTGAGTCGGGGAGGGGCAATGAGCAGTTCTTC. Encoded protein: CAISESGRGNEQFF.

The table lists this clone with a few counts. The DNA for the CDR3 is TGTGCCAGCAGCCCCGGAGCTAACTATGGCTACACCTTC. This gives the protein CASSPGANYGYTF. This chain joins TRBV7-9 and TRBJ1-2; the D is unclear. Germline CDR1 and CDR2: SEHNR and FQNEAQ (reference sequence). V was trimmed by 5 bases and J by 0 bases, leaving 7 bases between them. This CDR3 contains 13 residues.